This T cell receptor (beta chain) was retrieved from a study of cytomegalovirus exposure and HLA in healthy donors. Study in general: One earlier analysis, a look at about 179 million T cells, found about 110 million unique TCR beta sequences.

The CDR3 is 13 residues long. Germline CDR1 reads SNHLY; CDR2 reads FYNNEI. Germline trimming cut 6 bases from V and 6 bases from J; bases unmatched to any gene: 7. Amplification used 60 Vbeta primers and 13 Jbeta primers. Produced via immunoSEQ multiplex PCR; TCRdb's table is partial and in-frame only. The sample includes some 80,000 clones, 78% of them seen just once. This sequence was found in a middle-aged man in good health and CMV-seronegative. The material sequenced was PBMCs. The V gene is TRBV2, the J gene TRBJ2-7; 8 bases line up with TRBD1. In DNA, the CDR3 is TGTGCCAGCAGCGCCAGACAGGGGACCGAGCAGTACTTC. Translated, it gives CASSARQGTEQYF.